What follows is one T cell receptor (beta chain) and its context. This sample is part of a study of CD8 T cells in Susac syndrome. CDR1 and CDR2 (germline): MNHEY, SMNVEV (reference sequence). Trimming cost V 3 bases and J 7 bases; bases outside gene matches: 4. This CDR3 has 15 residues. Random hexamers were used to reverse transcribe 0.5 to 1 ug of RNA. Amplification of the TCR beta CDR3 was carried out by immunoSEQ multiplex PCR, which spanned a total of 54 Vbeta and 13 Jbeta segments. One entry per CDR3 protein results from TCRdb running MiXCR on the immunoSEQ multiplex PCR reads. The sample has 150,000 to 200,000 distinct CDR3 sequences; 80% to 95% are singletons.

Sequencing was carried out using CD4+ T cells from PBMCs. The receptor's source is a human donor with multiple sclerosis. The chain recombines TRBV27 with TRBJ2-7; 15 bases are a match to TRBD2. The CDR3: CASSFSGLAGGEQYF. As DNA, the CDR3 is TGTGCCAGCAGTTTCTCGGGACTAGCGGGAGGAGAGCAGTACTTC.